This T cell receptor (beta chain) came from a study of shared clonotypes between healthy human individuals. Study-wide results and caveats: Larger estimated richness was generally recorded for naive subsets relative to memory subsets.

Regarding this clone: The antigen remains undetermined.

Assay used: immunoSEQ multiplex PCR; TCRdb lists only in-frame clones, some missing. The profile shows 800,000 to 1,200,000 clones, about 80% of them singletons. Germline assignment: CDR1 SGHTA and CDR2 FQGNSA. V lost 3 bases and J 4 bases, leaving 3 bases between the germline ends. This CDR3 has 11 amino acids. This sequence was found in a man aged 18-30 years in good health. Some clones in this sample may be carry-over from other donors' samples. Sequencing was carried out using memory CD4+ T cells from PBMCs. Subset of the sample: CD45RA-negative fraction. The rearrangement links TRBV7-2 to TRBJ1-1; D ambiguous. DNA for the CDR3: TGTGCCAGCAGCTTCCGCACTGAAGCTTTCTTT. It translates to CASSFRTEAFF.